There are a few counts of the clone carrying this T cell receptor (beta chain). TCRdb itself ran the RT-PCR reads through MiXCR, one entry per CDR3 protein. This sample has roughly 940,000 distinct CDR3 sequences, with approximately 18% found just once. Germline loops: CDR1 SGHRS, CDR2 YFSETQ. The CDR3 contains 14 residues. The germline V and J ends were trimmed by 1 base and 4 bases, with 11 bases remaining between them. The sample belongs to a study of patients and donors after allogeneic stem cell transplantation. The sequence came from a human donor who was either an allogeneic HSCT recipient or a stem cell or donor lymphocyte infusion donor (not recorded which). It is not recorded whose cells these are; they may come from a transplant donor. Material: blood, either unsorted or a sorted T cell fraction (not recorded which). The rearrangement uses TRBV5-1 and TRBJ2-5; a possible D gene is TRBD1 (5 bases). The DNA for the CDR3 is TGCGCCAGCAGCTTGCAGGGAATAGGAGAGACCCAGTACTTC. It translates to CASSLQGIGETQYF.